This T cell receptor (beta chain) was documented in a study of T cell clonality in common variable immunodeficiency. Blood came from CVID subjects not ill and not taking immunomodulatory or immunosuppressive medication. Regarding the study as a whole: Common variable immunodeficiency TCR beta sequences reportedly had fewer deletions and N-nucleotide insertions. CVID subjects showed higher TCRbeta clonality than healthy controls. What drives increased CVID clonality needs T cell subpopulation sequencing. Patient heterogeneity in the CVID cohort limited correlations between repertoire features and clinical complications.

Assay: immunoSEQ multiplex PCR; the TCRdb copy retains only in-frame clones and omits some. The sample presents approximately 29,000 clones, none singletons. This clone was detected many times. Its antigen is undetermined. The sample consisted of peripheral blood mononuclear cells. The sequence was collected from a human donor with common variable immunodeficiency.

The CDR3 reads CASSEQRFYEQYF. CDR3 DNA (partial): TGTGCCAGCAGTGAACAGCGGTTCTACGAG. V usage is TRBV6-1 and J usage is TRBJ2-7; D is possibly TRBD2 (5 bases). The read falls 3 residues short of the CDR3 end, and the missing part is taken from the germline J gene. The CDR3 is 13 amino acids. Germline CDR1 reads MNHNS; CDR2 reads SASEGT. V was shortened by 2 bases and J by 3 bases, with 8 bases between the two germline ends.